Below are 25 T cell receptor beta chains sequenced from a single sample in a study of CD8+ T cells in alopecia areata. Regarding treatment: oral pan-JAK inhibitor, 5-10 mg twice daily. Isolated RNA was reverse transcribed into cDNA used as the sequencing template. Assay: immunoSEQ multiplex PCR; the TCRdb copy retains only in-frame clones and omits some. Of 200,000 to 250,000 clones listed, over 40% are singletons. This sample comprised CD4+ T cells sorted from blood, obtained around week 36, from a patient treated with tofacitinib. The receptors originated from a human donor with alopecia areata.

In its sample, this clone was seen a few times. V is TRBV9 and J is TRBJ2-7, with a tentative D call TRBD2 (5 bases). Per germline, CDR1 SGDLS and CDR2 YYNGEE. This CDR3 has 13 amino acids. Trimming removed 3 bases at V and 2 bases at J, with 9 bases between. The CDR3 here is CASSGGRTYEQYF. The CDR3 bases are TGTGCCAGCAGCGGCGGGCGGACCTACGAGCAGTACTTC.

This clone occurred many times. The chain uses TRBV7-2 and TRBJ2-1, with 7 bases that match TRBD1. This CDR3 spans 13 amino acids. Germline V gene lookup returns CDR1 SGHTA and CDR2 FQGNSA. Unmatched junction bases numbered 2, after V lost 5 bases and J lost 4 bases. The CDR3 loop is CASSPDRYNEQFF. In DNA, the CDR3 is TGTGCCAGCAGCCCGGACAGGTACAATGAGCAGTTCTTC.

The chain couples TRBV7-2 to TRBJ2-2; D remains unclear. The germline V and J ends were trimmed by 5 bases and 0 bases, with 7 bases remaining between them. Germline V gene data show CDR1 as SGHTA and CDR2 as FQGNSA. This CDR3 has 14 amino acids. The CDR3, as DNA: TGTGCCAGCAGCCTACAGCCGAACACCGGGGAGCTGTTTTTT. Translating it yields CASSLQPNTGELFF.

This clone has just a few counts. The CDR3 sequence is CASSLVSDTQYF. As DNA, the CDR3 is TGTGCCAGCAGCTTAGTCTCCGATACGCAGTATTTT. This chain joins TRBV11-2 and TRBJ2-3; D unclear. V was cut by 1 base and J by 6 bases, with 5 bases left in between. CDR3 length: 12 residues. Looked up from germline, CDR1 is SGHAT and CDR2 is FQNNGV.

CDR3 in amino acids: CASSPRAYNIQYF. Here the CDR3 DNA reads TGTGCCAGCAGCCCCAGGGCGTACAACATTCAGTACTTC. The V gene is TRBV9, the J gene TRBJ2-4, with a weak D call TRBD1 (5 bases). V gave up 4 bases and J gave up 7 bases, with 12 bases separating them. The germline V gene has CDR1 SGDLS and CDR2 YYNGEE. This CDR3 region has 13 residues.

This clone was observed a handful of times. The rearrangement joins TRBV11-2 to TRBJ2-1; TRBD1 matches at 9 bases. The germline V gene has CDR1 SGHAT and CDR2 FQNNGV. This CDR3 contains 12 residues. The trim removed 2 bases at V and 15 bases at J, leaving 5 bases unmatched. The CDR3 DNA sequence: TGTGCCAGCAGCTTACGGACAGGGGATCTGTTCTTC. Translation gives CASSLRTGDLFF.

The chain carries TRBV2 and TRBJ1-1; D uncertain. V lost 5 bases and J 0 bases, leaving 7 bases between the germline ends. The V gene's germline CDR1 is SNHLY and CDR2 FYNNEI. The CDR3 is 13 amino acids. The CDR3 reads CASSLTLNTEAFF. The CDR3 DNA is TGTGCCAGCAGTCTGACACTGAACACTGAAGCTTTCTTT. The complete variable domain, with remaining parts taken from reference TRBV2 and TRBJ1-1, reads EPEVTQTPSHQVTQMGQEVILRCVPISNHLYFYWYRQILGQKVEFLVSFYNNEISEKSEIFDDQFSVERPDGSNFTLKIRSTKLEDSAMYFCASSLTLNTEAFFGQGTRLTVV.

This clone has a handful of counts. This sequence joins TRBV29-1 and TRBJ1-1, with D possibly matching TRBD1 (5 bases). The CDR3 consists of 13 residues. V was pared by 2 bases and J by 5 bases, with 12 bases between. Germline CDR1 SQVTM, CDR2 ANQGSEA. The DNA for the CDR3 is TGCAGCGTTGAAAGGTGGAGGGGAACTGAAGCTTTCTTT. The encoded protein is CSVERWRGTEAFF.

The genes are TRBV4-3 and TRBJ2-7; 11 nucleotides align to TRBD2. The CDR3 spans 21 residues. The V and J ends lost 1 base and 8 bases, in that order; junction bases with no gene match: 25. The germline V gene has CDR1 LGHNA and CDR2 YSLEER. The CDR3 is CASSQAPSLAGGFPASTQQYF. CDR3 sequence (DNA): TGCGCCAGCAGCCAAGCTCCGAGTTTAGCGGGAGGGTTCCCAGCCTCTACGCAGCAGTACTTC.

The chain combines TRBV4-2 with TRBJ2-7; 10 bases match TRBD1. This CDR3 contains 15 residues. J lost 7 bases, V lost 1 base, and 7 bases had no gene match. Germline lookup yields CDR1 LGHNA and CDR2 YNFKEQ. The CDR3 region has the DNA TGTGCCAGCAGCCAAGCCGGGACAGGGGCGCTTGAGCAGTACTTC. It codes for CASSQAGTGALEQYF.

The chain has TRBV28 and TRBJ1-5; D possibly corresponds to TRBD1 (6 bases). The V gene lost 6 bases and the J gene lost 1 base, with 13 bases spanning the gap. CDR1 is MDHEN, CDR2 SYDVKM, per germline. The CDR3 sequence is 15 residues long. CDR3 amino acids: CASRQQGISNQPQHF. CDR3 sequence (DNA): TGTGCCAGCAGACAGCAGGGGATCAGCAATCAGCCCCAGCATTTT.

CDR3 amino acids: CASSEGRGPETQYF. CDR3 nucleotide sequence: TGCGCCAGCAGTGAGGGCAGGGGGCCGGAGACCCAGTACTTC. The chain combines TRBV10-2 with TRBJ2-5; 8 bases are shared with TRBD1. The CDR3 has 14 residues. Germline trimming cut 2 bases from V and 5 bases from J; bases unmatched to any gene: 4. CDR1 and CDR2 (germline): WSHSY, SAAADI.

This chain links TRBV19 with TRBJ1-5; a weak D match, TRBD1 (6 bases). CDR3 length equals 14 residues. Per germline, CDR1 LNHDA and CDR2 SQIVND (reference sequence). With 7 bases removed from V and 7 bases from J, the gap between germline ends came to 17 bases. CDR3 sequence: CASKSVQRGQPQHF. For the CDR3, the DNA is TGTGCCAGTAAGTCAGTCCAGAGGGGGCAGCCCCAGCATTTT. Full variable domain (remainder filled in from reference TRBV19 and TRBJ1-5): DGGITQSPKYLFRKEGQNVTLSCEQNLNHDAMYWYRQDPGQGLRLIYYSQIVNDFQKGDIAEGYSVSREKKESFPLTVTSAQKNPTAFYLCASKSVQRGQPQHFGDGTRLSIL.

The gene calls are TRBV7-8 and TRBJ2-3; D not resolved. V was pared by 2 bases and J by 4 bases, with 10 bases between. CDR3 size: 14 residues. Germline V gene lookup returns CDR1 SGHVS and CDR2 FQNEAQ. The CDR3: CASSLLHAPDTQYF. CDR3 nucleotide sequence: TGTGCCAGCAGCTTACTCCATGCGCCAGATACGCAGTATTTT.

V usage is TRBV5-1 and J usage is TRBJ1-1; D is perhaps TRBD1 (5 bases). CDR3 length equals 15 residues. Trimming took 0 bases from V and 4 from J, leaving 13 bases between them. Germline-derived CDR1 and CDR2 are SGHRS and YFSETQ. The CDR3 DNA sequence: TGCGCCAGCAGCTTGGTGCAGGGCAAGACCACTGAAGCTTTCTTT. This translates into CASSLVQGKTTEAFF.

This clone has more than one count but fewer than ten. The chain recombines TRBV19 with TRBJ1-5; D remains unclear. The germline V gene encodes CDR1 LNHDA and CDR2 SQIVND (reference sequence). The CDR3 spans 16 residues. With 7 bases removed from V and 2 bases from J, the gap between germline ends came to 18 bases. CDR3 nucleotides: TGTGCCAGTACTGTCGTAACGGGGAGAGGCAATCAGCCCCAGCATTTT. Its translation is CASTVVTGRGNQPQHF.

In DNA, the CDR3 is TGCGCCAGCACTCTTTCTGGGGCCAACGTCCTGACTTTC. As protein: CASTLSGANVLTF. The chain carries TRBV5-1 and TRBJ2-6, with D unclear. V was shortened by 6 bases and J by 1 base, with 5 bases between the two germline ends. The length of the CDR3 is 13 residues. Germline lookup yields CDR1 SGHRS and CDR2 YFSETQ.

This chain connects TRBV28 to TRBJ1-2; no definite D call. This CDR3 spans 13 amino acids. The germline V gene encodes CDR1 MDHEN and CDR2 SYDVKM. The germline V and J ends were trimmed by 6 bases and 7 bases, with 15 bases remaining between them. The CDR3 reads CASSPTRPAGYTF. The CDR3 DNA is TGTGCCAGCAGCCCTACTAGACCGGCTGGCTACACCTTC.

The V gene is TRBV29-1, the J gene TRBJ2-5; D gene uncertain. V gave up 3 bases and J gave up 4 bases, with 6 bases separating them. There are 11 residues in the CDR3. Looked up from germline, CDR1 is SQVTM and CDR2 is ANQGSEA. The CDR3, as DNA: TGCAGCGTTGAGATTGGAGAGACCCAGTACTTC. Its translation is CSVEIGETQYF.

V usage is TRBV25-1 and J usage is TRBJ2-5; weak D call: TRBD2 (6 bases). There are 14 residues in the CDR3. Trimming left V 5 bases short and J 5 bases short, with 15 bases between. Germline V gene lookup returns CDR1 MGHDK and CDR2 SYGVNS. CDR3: CASSPRAGSETQYF. CDR3 coding DNA: TGTGCCAGCAGTCCCCGGGCCGGGAGTGAGACCCAGTACTTC.

The chain recombines TRBV5-4 with TRBJ2-3; D gene unclear. The CDR3 sequence is 15 residues long. The germline gives CDR1 SGHNT, CDR2 YYREEE (reference sequence). V dropped 2 bases and J dropped 0 bases, with 10 bases sitting between them. The CDR3 sequence is CASSLTARSTDTQYF. DNA for the CDR3: TGTGCCAGCAGCTTAACCGCCCGTAGCACAGATACGCAGTATTTT.

CDR3 sequence (DNA): TGTGCCAGCTCTCAGGGCGCGAACGGTGAGACCCAGTACTTC. Translated, it gives CASSQGANGETQYF. This chain links TRBV7-2 with TRBJ2-5, with D maybe TRBD1 (5 bases). Trimming left V 8 bases short and J 5 bases short, with 18 bases between. The CDR3 loop spans 14 amino acids. CDR1 is SGHTA and CDR2 is FQGNSA in the germline V gene.

V gene TRBV30 combines with J gene TRBJ1-1; no clear D gene. Per the germline V gene, CDR1 is GTSNPN and CDR2 is SVGIG (reference sequence). Trimming removed 0 bases from V and 1 base from J, with 9 bases in between. The CDR3 contains 14 residues. CDR3 nucleotides: TGTGCCTGGAGTGTTCAAGTAACGAACACTGAAGCTTTCTTT. It specifies CAWSVQVTNTEAFF.

J is TRBJ2-5 and V is TRBV11-2; a possible D gene is TRBD2 (6 bases). CDR1 and CDR2 (germline): SGHAT, FQNNGV. The CDR3 is 15 residues long. Trimming took 3 bases from V and 5 from J, leaving 16 bases between them. CDR3 loop: CASSLSRESWETQYF. In DNA, the CDR3 is TGTGCCAGCAGCTTGTCGCGGGAAAGCTGGGAGACCCAGTACTTC.

The V call is TRBV5-1, the J call TRBJ2-1; D gene unclear. Germline CDR1 reads SGHRS; CDR2 reads YFSETQ. The CDR3 consists of 15 residues. V lost 6 bases and J lost 0, with 13 bases in between. In nucleotides, the CDR3 is TGCGCCAGCACGACTGGTCATAGCTCCTACAATGAGCAGTTCTTC. It encodes CASTTGHSSYNEQFF.